These 11 T cell receptor beta chains were all obtained from the same sample, sequenced in a study of beta chain features in type 1 diabetes. Expressed TCRB transcripts were sequenced because the isolated RNA had all been reverse transcribed beforehand. This table comes from immunoSEQ multiplex PCR, and its TCRdb copy is limited to in-frame clones, with some not included. The profile shows some 290,000 clones, approximately 15% of them singletons. Points from the study as a whole: All four CD4+ subsets from Type 1 diabetes patients carried moderately but significantly shorter TCRB CDR3s.

These receptors are not linked to any known antigen. Sequenced sample: naive CD4+ T cells from blood. All receptors derive from a man aged 25 to 40 with type 1 diabetes.

V and J are TRBV5-1 and TRBJ2-3, with 10 bases aligning to TRBD1. Losses at the gene ends were 5 bases for V and 5 bases for J; bases not matched to a gene: 8. The CDR3 is made up of 15 amino acids. The germline V gene has CDR1 SGHRS and CDR2 YFSETQ. The CDR3 region is CASSLDRGRGDTQYF. CDR3 sequence (DNA): TGCGCCAGCAGTTTAGACAGGGGGCGCGGAGATACGCAGTATTTT.

The chain couples TRBV7-9 to TRBJ2-3; 7 bases align to TRBD1. With V trimmed by 7 bases and J by 0 bases, 4 bases remained unmatched. The CDR3 runs to 14 residues. The germline CDR1 and CDR2 sequences are SEHNR and FQNEAQ (reference sequence). The CDR3 is CASTTGASTDTQYF. In nucleotides, the CDR3 is TGTGCCAGCACCACAGGGGCTAGCACAGATACGCAGTATTTT.

In regard to this clone: Germline is not matched at one junction end, which may reflect a read error. The CDR3 region is CASCDRETQYF. The CDR3 region has the DNA TGTGCCAGCTGTGACCGGGAGACCCAGTACTTC. The rearrangement links TRBV2 to TRBJ2-5; the D is unclear. The CDR3 loop spans 11 amino acids. CDR1 SNHLY and CDR2 FYNNEI come from the germline V gene.

This clone was seen a few times. The V call is TRBV5-1, the J call TRBJ2-7; 7 positions agree with TRBD2. The V segment lost 1 base and the J segment 7 bases; nucleotides outside the gene matches: 11. The germline V gene encodes CDR1 SGHRS and CDR2 YFSETQ. The CDR3 loop spans 15 amino acids. The CDR3 sequence: CASSLNSAGTGEQYF. In DNA form, the CDR3 reads TGCGCCAGCAGCTTGAACTCAGCGGGAACAGGTGAGCAGTACTTC.

The gene calls are TRBV7-7 and TRBJ2-1; 8 bases are a match to TRBD2. The CDR3 is made up of 15 amino acids. The V gene end was trimmed by 5 bases and the J gene end by 12 bases; junction bases not matched to a gene: 15. CDR1 SSHAT and CDR2 FNYEAQ come from the germline V gene (reference sequence). This chain's CDR3 is CASSPSLVAGTGQFF. CDR3 nucleotide sequence: TGTGCCAGCAGCCCCTCGTTAGTAGCGGGAACCGGGCAGTTCTTC.

This chain links TRBV19 with TRBJ2-7; 9 positions match TRBD2. There are 15 residues in the CDR3. Germline trimming cut 3 bases from V and 3 bases from J; bases unmatched to any gene: 6. Per the germline V gene, CDR1 is LNHDA and CDR2 is SQIVND (reference sequence). The CDR3 reads CASSIGLARDYEQYF. In nucleotides, the CDR3 is TGTGCCAGTAGTATTGGACTAGCGAGAGACTACGAGCAGTACTTC.

The V call is TRBV6-4, the J call TRBJ2-1, with 9 nucleotides matching TRBD2. Germline trimming cut 4 bases from V and 7 bases from J; bases unmatched to any gene: 8. The CDR3 covers 15 residues. The V gene's germline CDR1 is MRHNA and CDR2 SNTAGT. This CDR3 is CASSVIAGVINEQFF. DNA for the CDR3: TGTGCCAGCAGTGTGATAGCGGGAGTAATTAATGAGCAGTTCTTC.

This sequence joins TRBV6-5 and TRBJ2-7; 12 bases fit TRBD2. This CDR3 has 13 residues. V dropped 7 bases and J dropped 7; count of bases not matched to a gene: 5. Germline CDR1 is MNHEY and CDR2 is SVGAGI. The CDR3 protein is CASTSGRAREQYF. The CDR3 DNA reads as TGTGCCAGCACTAGCGGGAGGGCCCGAGAGCAGTACTTC.

J is TRBJ1-4 and V is TRBV19; 8 bases agree with TRBD1. Germline V CDR1 and CDR2: LNHDA, SQIVND (reference sequence). Trimming took 7 bases from V and 6 from J; bases not matched to a gene: 4. CDR3 size: 13 residues. CDR3 DNA sequence: TGTGCCAGTACAGGGGGCGCATATGAAAAACTGTTTTTT. This gives the protein CASTGGAYEKLFF.

This chain links TRBV5-1 with TRBJ2-7, with D perhaps TRBD2 (6 bases). V lost 4 bases and J 4 bases, leaving 21 bases between the germline ends. The CDR3 covers 16 residues. CDR1 is SGHRS and CDR2 is YFSETQ in the germline V gene. The CDR3 region is CASSARDFGTSYEQYF. CDR3 DNA sequence: TGCGCCAGCAGCGCCAGGGACTTCGGAACTTCATACGAGCAGTACTTC.

In its sample, this clone was seen a few times. The chain recombines TRBV5-1 with TRBJ2-1, with D possibly matching TRBD1 (5 bases). CDR1 is SGHRS and CDR2 is YFSETQ in the germline V gene. This CDR3 is 15 amino acids long. Trimming cost V 0 bases and J 3 bases, with 10 bases left between them. CDR3 sequence reads: CASSLEGRVYNEQFF. The CDR3 DNA is TGCGCCAGCAGCTTGGAGGGGCGCGTCTACAATGAGCAGTTCTTC.